This T cell receptor beta chain came from a study of blood T cell repertoires in COVID-19. Turning to the study itself: Acute and convalescent COVID-19 samples came from the United States, Italy and Spain. The analysed material was cDNA or gDNA that came from T cells, B-cell-depleted T cells, or PBMCs.

Original data processing: Quantification of nucleated cells was approximated via reference gene primer amplification. Method: immunoSEQ multiplex PCR; TCRdb's copy keeps in-frame clones and lacks some. From that table come the V and J calls and clone size; the DNA was used to work out D and trimming. The data hold around 620,000 clones, with over 80% observed a single time. Looked up from germline, CDR1 is MDHEN and CDR2 is SYDVKM. The CDR3 is made up of 12 amino acids. The germline V and J ends were trimmed by 4 bases and 5 bases, with 6 bases remaining between them. The source material was peripheral blood. The chain uses TRBV28 and TRBJ1-5; maybe TRBD1 (5 bases). This TCR came from a woman aged 18-29 years with acute or convalescent COVID-19. In nucleotides, the CDR3 is TGTGCCAGCAGTTCGGGGGATCAGCCCCAGCATTTT. Residues: CASSSGDQPQHF.